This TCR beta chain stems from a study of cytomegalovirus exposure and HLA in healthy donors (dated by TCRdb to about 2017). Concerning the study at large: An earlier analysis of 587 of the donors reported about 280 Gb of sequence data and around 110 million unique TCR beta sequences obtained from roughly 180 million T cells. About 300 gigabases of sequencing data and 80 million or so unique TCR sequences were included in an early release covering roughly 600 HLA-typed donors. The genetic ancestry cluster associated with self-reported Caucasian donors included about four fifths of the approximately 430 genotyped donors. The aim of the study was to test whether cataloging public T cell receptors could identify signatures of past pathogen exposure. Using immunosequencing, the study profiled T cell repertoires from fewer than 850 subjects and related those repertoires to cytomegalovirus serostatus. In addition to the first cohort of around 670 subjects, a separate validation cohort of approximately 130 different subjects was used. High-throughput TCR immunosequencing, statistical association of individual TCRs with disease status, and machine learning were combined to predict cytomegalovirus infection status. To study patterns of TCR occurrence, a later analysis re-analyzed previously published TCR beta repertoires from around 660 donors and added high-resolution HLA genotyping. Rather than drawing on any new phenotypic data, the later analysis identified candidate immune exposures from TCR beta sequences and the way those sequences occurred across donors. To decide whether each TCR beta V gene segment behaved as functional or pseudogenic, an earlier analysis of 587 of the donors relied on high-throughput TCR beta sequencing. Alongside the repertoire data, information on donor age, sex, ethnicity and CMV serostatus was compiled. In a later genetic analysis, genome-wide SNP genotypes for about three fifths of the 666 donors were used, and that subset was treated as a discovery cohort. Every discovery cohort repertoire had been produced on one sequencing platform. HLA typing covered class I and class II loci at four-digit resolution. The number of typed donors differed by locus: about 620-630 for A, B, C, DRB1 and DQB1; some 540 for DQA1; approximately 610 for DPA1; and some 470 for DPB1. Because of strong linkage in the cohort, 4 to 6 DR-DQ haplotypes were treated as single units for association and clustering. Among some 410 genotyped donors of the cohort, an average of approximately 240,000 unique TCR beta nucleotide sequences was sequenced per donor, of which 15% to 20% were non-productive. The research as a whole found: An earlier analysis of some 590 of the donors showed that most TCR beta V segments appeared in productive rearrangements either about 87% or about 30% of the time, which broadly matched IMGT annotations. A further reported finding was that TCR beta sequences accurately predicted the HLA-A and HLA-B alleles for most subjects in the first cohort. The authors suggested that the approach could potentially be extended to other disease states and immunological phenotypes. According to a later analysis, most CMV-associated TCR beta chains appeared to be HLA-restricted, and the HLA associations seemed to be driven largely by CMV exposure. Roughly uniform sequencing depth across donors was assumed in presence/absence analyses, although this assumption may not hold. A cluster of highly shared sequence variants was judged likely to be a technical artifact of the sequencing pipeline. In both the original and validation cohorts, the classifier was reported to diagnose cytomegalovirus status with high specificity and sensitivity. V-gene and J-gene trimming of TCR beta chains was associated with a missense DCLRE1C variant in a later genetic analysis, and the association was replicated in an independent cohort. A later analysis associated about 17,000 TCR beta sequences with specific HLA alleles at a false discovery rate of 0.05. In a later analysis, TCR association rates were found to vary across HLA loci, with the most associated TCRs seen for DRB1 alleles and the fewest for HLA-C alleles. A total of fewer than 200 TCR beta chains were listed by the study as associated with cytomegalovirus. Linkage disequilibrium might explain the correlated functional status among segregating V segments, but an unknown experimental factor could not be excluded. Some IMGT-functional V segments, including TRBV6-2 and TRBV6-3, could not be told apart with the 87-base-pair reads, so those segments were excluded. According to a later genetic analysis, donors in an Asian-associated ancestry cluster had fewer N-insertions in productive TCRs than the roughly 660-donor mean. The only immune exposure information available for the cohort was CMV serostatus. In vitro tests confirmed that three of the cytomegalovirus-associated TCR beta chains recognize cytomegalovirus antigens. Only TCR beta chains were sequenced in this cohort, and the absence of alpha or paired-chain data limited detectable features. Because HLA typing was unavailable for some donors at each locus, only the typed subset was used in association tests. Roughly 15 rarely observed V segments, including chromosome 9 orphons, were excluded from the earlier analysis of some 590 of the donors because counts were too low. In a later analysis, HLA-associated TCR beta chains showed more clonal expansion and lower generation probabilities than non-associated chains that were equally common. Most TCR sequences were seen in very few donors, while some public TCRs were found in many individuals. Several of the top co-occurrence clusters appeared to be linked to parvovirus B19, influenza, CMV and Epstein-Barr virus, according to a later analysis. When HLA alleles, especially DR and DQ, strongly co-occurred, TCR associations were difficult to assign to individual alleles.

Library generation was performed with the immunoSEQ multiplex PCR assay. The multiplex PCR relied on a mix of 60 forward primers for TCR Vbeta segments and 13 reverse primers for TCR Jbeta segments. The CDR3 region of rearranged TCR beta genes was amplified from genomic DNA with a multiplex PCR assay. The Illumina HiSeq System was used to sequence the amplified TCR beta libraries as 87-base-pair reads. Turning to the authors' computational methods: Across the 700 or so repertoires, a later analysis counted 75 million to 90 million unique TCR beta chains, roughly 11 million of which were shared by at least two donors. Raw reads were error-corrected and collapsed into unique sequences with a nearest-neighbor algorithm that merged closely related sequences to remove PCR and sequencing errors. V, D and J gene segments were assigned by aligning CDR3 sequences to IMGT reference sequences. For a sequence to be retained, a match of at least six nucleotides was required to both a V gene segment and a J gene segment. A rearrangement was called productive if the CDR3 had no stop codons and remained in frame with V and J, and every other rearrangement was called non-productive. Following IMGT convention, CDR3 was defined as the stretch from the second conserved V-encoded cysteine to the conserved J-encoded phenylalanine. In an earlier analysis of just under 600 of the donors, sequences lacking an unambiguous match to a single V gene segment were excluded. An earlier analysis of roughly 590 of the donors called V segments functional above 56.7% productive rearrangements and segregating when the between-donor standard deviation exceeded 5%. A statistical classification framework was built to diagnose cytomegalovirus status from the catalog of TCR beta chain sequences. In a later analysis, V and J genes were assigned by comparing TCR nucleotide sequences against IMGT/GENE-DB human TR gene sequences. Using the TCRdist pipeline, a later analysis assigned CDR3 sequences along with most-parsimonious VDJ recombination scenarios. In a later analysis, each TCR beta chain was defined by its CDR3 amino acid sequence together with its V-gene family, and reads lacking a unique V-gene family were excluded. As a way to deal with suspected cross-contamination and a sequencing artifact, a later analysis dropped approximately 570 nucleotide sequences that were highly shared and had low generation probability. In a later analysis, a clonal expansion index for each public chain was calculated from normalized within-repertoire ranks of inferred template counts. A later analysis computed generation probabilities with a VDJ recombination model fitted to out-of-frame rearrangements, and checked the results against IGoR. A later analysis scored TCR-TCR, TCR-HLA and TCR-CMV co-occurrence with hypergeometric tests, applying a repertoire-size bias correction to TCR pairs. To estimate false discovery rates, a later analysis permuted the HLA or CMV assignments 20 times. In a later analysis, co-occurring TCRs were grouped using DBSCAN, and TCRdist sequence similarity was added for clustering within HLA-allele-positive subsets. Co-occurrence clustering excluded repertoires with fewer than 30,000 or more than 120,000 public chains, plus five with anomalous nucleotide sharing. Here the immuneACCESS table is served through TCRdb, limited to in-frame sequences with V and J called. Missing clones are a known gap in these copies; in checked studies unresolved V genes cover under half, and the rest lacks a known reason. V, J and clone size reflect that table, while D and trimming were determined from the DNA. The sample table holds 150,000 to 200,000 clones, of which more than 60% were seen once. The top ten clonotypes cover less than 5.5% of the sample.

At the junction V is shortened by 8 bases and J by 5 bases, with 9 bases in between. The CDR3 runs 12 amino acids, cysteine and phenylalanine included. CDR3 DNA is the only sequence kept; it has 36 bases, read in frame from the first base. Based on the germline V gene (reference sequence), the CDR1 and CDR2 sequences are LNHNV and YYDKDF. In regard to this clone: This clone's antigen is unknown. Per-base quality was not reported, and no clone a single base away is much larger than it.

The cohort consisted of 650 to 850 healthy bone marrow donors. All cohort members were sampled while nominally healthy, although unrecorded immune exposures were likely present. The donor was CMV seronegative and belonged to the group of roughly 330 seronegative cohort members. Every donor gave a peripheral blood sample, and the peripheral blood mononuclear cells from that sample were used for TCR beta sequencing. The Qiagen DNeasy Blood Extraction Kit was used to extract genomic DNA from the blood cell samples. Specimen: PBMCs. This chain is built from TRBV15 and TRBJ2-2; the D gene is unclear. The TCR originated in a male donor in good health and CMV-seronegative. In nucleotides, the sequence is TGTGCCACCGGGTCTAGTACCGGGGAGCTGTTTTTT. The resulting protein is CATGSSTGELFF.